The clone carrying this T cell receptor (beta chain) was detected a few times. The V and J ends lost 3 bases and 4 bases, in that order; junction bases with no gene match: 7. The CDR3 consists of 16 residues. Germline V gene lookup returns CDR1 MGHRA and CDR2 YSYEKL. TCRdb's copy holds only in-frame clones and misses some; the assay was immunoSEQ multiplex PCR. The table shows around 47,000 clones, with just under 90% occurring only once. These data come from a study of blood T cell repertoires in COVID-19. About the research overall: Acute and convalescent COVID-19 samples came from the United States, Italy and Spain.

This clonotype originated in a man older than 75 with active or convalescent COVID-19. Sequencing was carried out using peripheral blood. The chain is built from TRBV4-1 and TRBJ2-5, with 11 bases identical to TRBD2. Written as DNA, the CDR3 is TGCGCCAGCAGCCAGGGGGCCGGGACTAGCGGAGAGACCCAGTACTTC. Amino acids: CASSQGAGTSGETQYF.